This T cell receptor beta chain derives from a study of control samples from healthy donors and cancer patients. The repertoire was sequenced with immunoSEQ multiplex PCR; TCRdb's copy has only in-frame clones and lacks some. The sample lists about 130,000 clones, roughly 92% occurring once. Trimming took off 1 base at V and 5 bases at J, with 9 bases between the two ends. The germline V gene encodes CDR1 SGHDT and CDR2 YYEEEE. The CDR3 runs 13 residues. The sequence was obtained from a man between 18 and 29 years old in good health. Input material: blood. The genes are TRBV5-6 and TRBJ2-5; D possibly corresponds to TRBD1 (5 bases). The CDR3 region is CASSLMGLETQYF. In DNA form, the CDR3 reads TGTGCCAGCAGCTTGATGGGGCTTGAGACCCAGTACTTC.